Listed below are T cell receptor beta chains from one sample, sequenced in a study of shared clonotypes between healthy human individuals. Sequencing was performed with immunoSEQ multiplex PCR; in TCRdb, only in-frame clones are kept and a portion is missing. The sample lists roughly 1,100,000 clones, roughly 75% occurring once. Sequencing was carried out using memory CD4+ T cells sorted from blood. These receptors were taken from a man younger than 35 in good health. Both conserved end residues are part of each CDR3. Each record gives: CDR3 DNA, CDR3 protein, clone size, V gene, D gene, J gene. D genes are given only for firm matches. The size entry is marked missing in some rows and otherwise reads once, few, many or a size class.

CDR3nt: TGTGCCAGCAGTGAAGCTACCCTAGCCAAAAACATTCAGTACTTC; CDR3aa: CASSEATLAKNIQYF; abundance: .; v_gene: TRBV2; d_gene: .; j_gene: TRBJ2-4
CDR3nt: TGTGCCAGCAGCTTGGTTTGGGGACAGGGAAAAGAAGATACGCAGTATTTT; CDR3aa: CASSLVWGQGKEDTQYF; abundance: .; v_gene: TRBV5-6; d_gene: TRBD1; j_gene: TRBJ2-3
CDR3nt: TGTGCCAGCAGCTTGGGACTGACCACCCTTGACTACACCTTC; CDR3aa: CASSLGLTTLDYTF; abundance: .; v_gene: TRBV9; d_gene: .; j_gene: TRBJ1-2
CDR3nt: TGTGCCAGCAGTGATCGGCGGGCCGTAAACATTCAGTACTTC; CDR3aa: CASSDRRAVNIQYF; abundance: .; v_gene: TRBV2; d_gene: .; j_gene: TRBJ2-4
CDR3nt: TGTGCCAGCAGGGCGACCGAGGGACAGAAGCCCGGGGAGCTGTTTTTT; CDR3aa: CASRATEGQKPGELFF; abundance: .; v_gene: TRBV9; d_gene: TRBD1; j_gene: TRBJ2-2
CDR3nt: TGTGCCAGCAGTTACTCTACCGGGACACCCTACGAGCAGTACTTC; CDR3aa: CASSYSTGTPYEQYF; abundance: .; v_gene: TRBV6-5; d_gene: .; j_gene: TRBJ2-7
CDR3nt: TGTGCCACCTGGGACTATGGGAGGTCAGATACGCAGTATTTT; CDR3aa: CATWDYGRSDTQYF; abundance: .; v_gene: TRBV19; d_gene: TRBD2; j_gene: TRBJ2-3
CDR3nt: TGTGCCAGCAGCTACTGGACAGGGGCCCAGCAGTACTTC; CDR3aa: CASSYWTGAQQYF; abundance: .; v_gene: TRBV11-2; d_gene: TRBD1; j_gene: TRBJ2-7
CDR3nt: TGTGCCAGCAGCTTAGCTTCCATTAACTATGGCTACACCTTC; CDR3aa: CASSLASINYGYTF; abundance: many; v_gene: TRBV11-2; d_gene: .; j_gene: TRBJ1-2
CDR3nt: TGTGCCTGGGGGAGGTTTTACGAGCAGTACTTC; CDR3aa: CAWGRFYEQYF; abundance: .; v_gene: TRBV30; d_gene: .; j_gene: TRBJ2-7
CDR3nt: TGTGCCAGCAGGCAGACAGGAACCTACGAGCAGTACTTC; CDR3aa: CASRQTGTYEQYF; abundance: .; v_gene: TRBV6-1; d_gene: .; j_gene: TRBJ2-7
CDR3nt: TGCAGCGTTGCAGTGGGGGGGGTCGCAGATACGCAGTATTTT; CDR3aa: CSVAVGGVADTQYF; abundance: few; v_gene: TRBV29-1; d_gene: TRBD2; j_gene: TRBJ2-3
CDR3nt: TGCGCCAGCAGCTTGGAATTAGCGGGGGGGAAGACCTACGAGCAGTACTTC; CDR3aa: CASSLELAGGKTYEQYF; abundance: .; v_gene: TRBV5-1; d_gene: TRBD2; j_gene: TRBJ2-7
CDR3nt: TGTGCCAGCAGCTTTGGGCACTCTGGAAACACCATATATTTT; CDR3aa: CASSFGHSGNTIYF; abundance: .; v_gene: TRBV5-6; d_gene: .; j_gene: TRBJ1-3
CDR3nt: TGTGCCATCAGTGGAACAGGGCGGGAGCAGTACTTC; CDR3aa: CAISGTGREQYF; abundance: few; v_gene: TRBV10-3; d_gene: .; j_gene: TRBJ2-7
CDR3nt: TGTGCCTGGGACAGGGGGACCGGAAACACCATATATTTT; CDR3aa: CAWDRGTGNTIYF; abundance: few; v_gene: TRBV30; d_gene: TRBD1; j_gene: TRBJ1-3
CDR3nt: TGTGCCAGCAGCCCGGGTCGGGGTCCCCAATTGAACACTGAAGCTTTCTTT; CDR3aa: CASSPGRGPQLNTEAFF; abundance: .; v_gene: TRBV7-8; d_gene: .; j_gene: TRBJ1-1
CDR3nt: TGTGCCAGTACGGACGGCGGGTGGCGCTCTGGGGCCAACGTCCTGACTTTC; CDR3aa: CASTDGGWRSGANVLTF; abundance: once; v_gene: TRBV19; d_gene: .; j_gene: TRBJ2-6
CDR3nt: TGTGCCAGCAGCTTAACGGGACTAGCTTTAGATACGCAGTATTTT; CDR3aa: CASSLTGLALDTQYF; abundance: few; v_gene: TRBV7-4; d_gene: TRBD2; j_gene: TRBJ2-3
CDR3nt: TGTGCCAGCAGTTCATCAGGGTATGGCTACACCTTC; CDR3aa: CASSSSGYGYTF; abundance: once; v_gene: TRBV28; d_gene: .; j_gene: TRBJ1-2
CDR3nt: TGTGCCTGGAGTACAGGAGTGTACGCACAGCATGAGCAGTTCTTC; CDR3aa: CAWSTGVYAQHEQFF; abundance: .; v_gene: TRBV30; d_gene: .; j_gene: TRBJ2-1